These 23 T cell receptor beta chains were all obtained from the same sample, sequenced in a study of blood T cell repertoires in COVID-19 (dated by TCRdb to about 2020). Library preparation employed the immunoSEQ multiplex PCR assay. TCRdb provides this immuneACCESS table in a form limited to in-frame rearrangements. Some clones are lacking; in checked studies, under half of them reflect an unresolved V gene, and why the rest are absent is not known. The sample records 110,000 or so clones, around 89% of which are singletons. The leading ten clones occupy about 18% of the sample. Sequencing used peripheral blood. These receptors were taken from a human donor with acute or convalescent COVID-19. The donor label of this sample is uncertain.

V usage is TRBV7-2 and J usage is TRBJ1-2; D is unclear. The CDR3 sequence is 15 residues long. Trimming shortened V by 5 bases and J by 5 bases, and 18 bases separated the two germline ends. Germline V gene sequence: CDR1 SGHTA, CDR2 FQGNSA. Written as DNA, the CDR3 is TGTGCCAGCAGCCCGCAATATGGACTTCTGTATGGCTACACCTTC. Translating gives CASSPQYGLLYGYTF.

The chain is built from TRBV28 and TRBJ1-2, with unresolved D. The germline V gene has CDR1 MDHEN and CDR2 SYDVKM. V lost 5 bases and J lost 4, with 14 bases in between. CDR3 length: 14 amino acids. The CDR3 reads CASSPPDNFYGYTF. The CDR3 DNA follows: TGTGCCAGCAGTCCCCCTGACAACTTCTATGGCTACACCTTC.

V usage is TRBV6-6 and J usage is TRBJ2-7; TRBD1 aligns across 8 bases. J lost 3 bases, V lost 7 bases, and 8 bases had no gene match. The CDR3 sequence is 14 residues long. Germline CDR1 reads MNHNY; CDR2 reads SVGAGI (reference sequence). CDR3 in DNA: TGTGCCAGCACCAATGGGGACAGGAACTACGAGCAGTACTTC. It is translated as CASTNGDRNYEQYF.

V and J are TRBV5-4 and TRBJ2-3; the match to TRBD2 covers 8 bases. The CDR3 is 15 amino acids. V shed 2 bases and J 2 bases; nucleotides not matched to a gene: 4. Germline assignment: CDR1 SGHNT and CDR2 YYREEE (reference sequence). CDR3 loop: CASSFGLAVTDTQYF. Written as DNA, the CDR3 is TGTGCCAGCAGCTTTGGACTAGCTGTCACAGATACGCAGTATTTT. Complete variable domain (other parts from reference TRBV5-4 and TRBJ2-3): ETGVTQSPTHLIKTRGQQVTLRCSSQSGHNTVSWYQQALGQGPQFIFQYYREEENGRGNFPPRFSGLQFPNYSSELNVNALELDDSALYLCASSFGLAVTDTQYFGPGTRLTVL.

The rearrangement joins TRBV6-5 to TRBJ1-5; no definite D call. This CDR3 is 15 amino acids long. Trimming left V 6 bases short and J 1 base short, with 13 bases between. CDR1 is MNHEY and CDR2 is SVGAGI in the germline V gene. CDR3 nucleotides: TGTGCCAGCAGGCCCTGGGAGAGGAGCAATCAGCCCCAGCATTTT. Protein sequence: CASRPWERSNQPQHF.

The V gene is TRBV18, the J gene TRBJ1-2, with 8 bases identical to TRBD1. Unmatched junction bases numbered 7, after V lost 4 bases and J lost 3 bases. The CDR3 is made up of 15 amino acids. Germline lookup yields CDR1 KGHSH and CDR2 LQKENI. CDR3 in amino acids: CASSQSGGADYGYTF. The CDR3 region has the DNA TGTGCCAGCTCACAATCAGGGGGCGCGGACTATGGCTACACCTTC.

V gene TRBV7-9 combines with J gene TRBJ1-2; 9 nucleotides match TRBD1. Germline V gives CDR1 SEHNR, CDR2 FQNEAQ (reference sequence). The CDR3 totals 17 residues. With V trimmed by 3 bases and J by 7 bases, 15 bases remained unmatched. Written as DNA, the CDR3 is TGTGCCAGCAGCTTCACGACAGGGGGGGAATTACGGAGTGGCTACACCTTC. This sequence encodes CASSFTTGGELRSGYTF.

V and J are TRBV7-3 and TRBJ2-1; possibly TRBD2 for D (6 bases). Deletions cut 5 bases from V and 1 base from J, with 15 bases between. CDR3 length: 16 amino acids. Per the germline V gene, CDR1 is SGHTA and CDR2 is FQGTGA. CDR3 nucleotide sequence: TGTGCCAGCAGCCCACTAACGGCGGGATCCTACAATGAGCAGTTCTTC. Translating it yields CASSPLTAGSYNEQFF.

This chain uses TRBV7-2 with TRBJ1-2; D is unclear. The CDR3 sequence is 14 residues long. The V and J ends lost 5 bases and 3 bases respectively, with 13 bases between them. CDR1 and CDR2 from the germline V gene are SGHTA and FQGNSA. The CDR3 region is CASSKPSLDYGYTF. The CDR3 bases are TGTGCCAGCAGCAAGCCTTCACTCGACTATGGCTACACCTTC.

DNA for the CDR3: TGCGCCAGTATTAGCGGGAGGGACAATGAGCAGTTCTTC. It yields the protein CASISGRDNEQFF. The chain has TRBV10-2 and TRBJ2-1; 11 nucleotides agree with TRBD2. This CDR3 is 13 amino acids long. Germline CDR1 and CDR2: WSHSY and SAAADI. Unmatched junction bases numbered 3, after V lost 9 bases and J lost 5 bases.

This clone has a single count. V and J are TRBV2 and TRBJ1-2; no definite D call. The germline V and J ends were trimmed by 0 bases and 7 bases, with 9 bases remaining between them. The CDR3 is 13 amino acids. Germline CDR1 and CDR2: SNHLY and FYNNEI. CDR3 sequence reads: CASSEATAFGYTF. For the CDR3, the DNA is TGTGCCAGCAGTGAAGCTACAGCCTTTGGCTACACCTTC. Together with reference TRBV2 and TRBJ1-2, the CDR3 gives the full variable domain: EPEVTQTPSHQVTQMGQEVILRCVPISNHLYFYWYRQILGQKVEFLVSFYNNEISEKSEIFDDQFSVERPDGSNFTLKIRSTKLEDSAMYFCASSEATAFGYTFGSGTRLTVV.

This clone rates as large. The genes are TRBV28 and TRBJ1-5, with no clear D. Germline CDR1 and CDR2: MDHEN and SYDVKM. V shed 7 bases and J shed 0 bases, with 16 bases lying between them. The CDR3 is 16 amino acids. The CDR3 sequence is CASTIWSDNSNQPQHF. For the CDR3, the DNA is TGTGCCAGCACCATATGGTCAGATAATAGCAATCAGCCCCAGCATTTT.

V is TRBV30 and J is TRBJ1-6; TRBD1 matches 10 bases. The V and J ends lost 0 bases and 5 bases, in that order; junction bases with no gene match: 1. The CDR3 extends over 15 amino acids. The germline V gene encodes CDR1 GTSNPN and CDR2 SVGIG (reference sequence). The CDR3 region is CAWSVGTGDNSPLHF. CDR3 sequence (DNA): TGTGCCTGGAGTGTAGGGACAGGGGATAATTCACCCCTCCACTTT.

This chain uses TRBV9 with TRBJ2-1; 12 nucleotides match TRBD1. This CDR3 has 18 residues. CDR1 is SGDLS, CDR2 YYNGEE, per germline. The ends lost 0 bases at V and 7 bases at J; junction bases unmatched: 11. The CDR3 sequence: CASSVASGTGGAFNEQFF. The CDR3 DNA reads TGTGCCAGCAGCGTAGCTTCCGGGACAGGGGGCGCATTTAATGAGCAGTTCTTC.

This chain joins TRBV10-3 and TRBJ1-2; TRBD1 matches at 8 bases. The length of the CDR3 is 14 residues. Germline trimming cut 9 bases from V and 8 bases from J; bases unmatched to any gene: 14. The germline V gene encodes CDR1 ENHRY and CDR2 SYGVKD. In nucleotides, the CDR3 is TGTGCCATGCGAAAAGGACAGGGTAGCGACGGCTACACCTTC. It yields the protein CAMRKGQGSDGYTF.

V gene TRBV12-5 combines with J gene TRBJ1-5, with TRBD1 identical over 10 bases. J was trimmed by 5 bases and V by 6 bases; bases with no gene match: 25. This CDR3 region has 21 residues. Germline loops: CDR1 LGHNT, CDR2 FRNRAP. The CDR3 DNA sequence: TGTGCTAGTGGCTCCGTGCTGAGGCGGGACAGGGGTTTTTGGGTTGATCAGCCCCAGCATTTT. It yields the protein CASGSVLRRDRGFWVDQPQHF.

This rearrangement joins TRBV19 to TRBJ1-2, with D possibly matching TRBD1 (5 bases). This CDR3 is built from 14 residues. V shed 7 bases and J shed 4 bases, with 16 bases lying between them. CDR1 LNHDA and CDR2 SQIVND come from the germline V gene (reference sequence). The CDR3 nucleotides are TGTGCCAGTATCGGGTTGGGGACTAGCTATGGCTACACCTTC. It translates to CASIGLGTSYGYTF.

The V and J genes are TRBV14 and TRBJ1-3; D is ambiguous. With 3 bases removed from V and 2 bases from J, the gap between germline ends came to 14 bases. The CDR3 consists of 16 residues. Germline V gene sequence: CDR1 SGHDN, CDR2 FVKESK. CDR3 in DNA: TGTGCCAGCAGCCATCGAACGGTGTTTACTGGAAACACCATATATTTT. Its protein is CASSHRTVFTGNTIYF.

The CDR3 DNA follows: TGTGCCAGCAGCGCCGGGAATAGCGGGGGACAAGAGACCCAGTACTTC. Translation: CASSAGNSGGQETQYF. The V and J genes are TRBV9 and TRBJ2-5; TRBD2 matches 9 bases. The length of the CDR3 is 16 residues. With 3 bases clipped from V and 2 bases from J, the junction kept 8 bases outside the gene matches. Germline CDR1 is SGDLS and CDR2 is YYNGEE.

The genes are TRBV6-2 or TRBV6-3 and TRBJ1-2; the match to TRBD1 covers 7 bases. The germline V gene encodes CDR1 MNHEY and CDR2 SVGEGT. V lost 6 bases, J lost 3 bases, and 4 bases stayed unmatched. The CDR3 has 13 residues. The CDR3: CASSLDRDYGYTF. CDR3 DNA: TGTGCCAGCAGCTTAGACAGGGACTATGGCTACACCTTC.

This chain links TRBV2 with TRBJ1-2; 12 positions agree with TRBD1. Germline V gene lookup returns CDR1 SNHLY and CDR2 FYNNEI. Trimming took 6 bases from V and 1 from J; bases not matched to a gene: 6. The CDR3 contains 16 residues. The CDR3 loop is CASRAGTGGVNYGYTF. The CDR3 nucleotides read TGTGCCAGCAGAGCAGGGACAGGGGGCGTTAACTATGGCTACACCTTC.

CDR3 sequence reads: CASSHRREQYF. The DNA of the CDR3 is TGTGCCAGCAGCCACAGGCGGGAGCAGTACTTC. The chain recombines TRBV11-1 with TRBJ2-7; TRBD1 is a possible D gene (5 bases). CDR1 is SGHAT, CDR2 FQDESV, per germline (reference sequence). This CDR3 comprises 11 residues. Trimming pared 5 bases from V and 7 bases from J, leaving 9 bases between. Variable domain in full (rest from reference TRBV11-1 and TRBJ2-7): EAEVAQSPRYKITEKSQAVAFWCDPISGHATLYWYRQILGQGPELLVQFQDESVVDDSQLPKDRFSAERLKGVDSTLKIQPAELGDSAMYLCASSHRREQYFGPGTRLTVT.

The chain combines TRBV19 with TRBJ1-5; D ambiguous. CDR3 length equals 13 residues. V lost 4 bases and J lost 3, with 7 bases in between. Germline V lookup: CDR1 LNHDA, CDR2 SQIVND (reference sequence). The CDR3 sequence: CASSTLANQPQHF. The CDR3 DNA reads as TGTGCCAGTAGTACTTTGGCCAATCAGCCCCAGCATTTT.